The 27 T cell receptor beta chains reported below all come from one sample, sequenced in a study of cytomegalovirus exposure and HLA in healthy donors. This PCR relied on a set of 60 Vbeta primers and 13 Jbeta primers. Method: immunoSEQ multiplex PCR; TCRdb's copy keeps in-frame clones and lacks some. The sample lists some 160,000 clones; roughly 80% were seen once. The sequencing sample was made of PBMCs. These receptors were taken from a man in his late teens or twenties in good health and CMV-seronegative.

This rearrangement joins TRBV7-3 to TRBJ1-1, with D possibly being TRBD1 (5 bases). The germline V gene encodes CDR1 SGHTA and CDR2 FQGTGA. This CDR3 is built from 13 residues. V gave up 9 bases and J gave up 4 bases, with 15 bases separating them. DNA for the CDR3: TGTGCCAGTCGGCAGGGCTATAGCACTGAAGCTTTCTTT. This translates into CASRQGYSTEAFF.

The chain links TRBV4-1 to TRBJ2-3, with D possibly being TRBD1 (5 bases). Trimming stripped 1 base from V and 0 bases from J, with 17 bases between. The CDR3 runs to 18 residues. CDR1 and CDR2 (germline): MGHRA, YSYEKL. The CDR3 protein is CASSQGALGALSTDTQYF. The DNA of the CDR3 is TGCGCCAGCAGCCAAGGGGCGTTAGGGGCGCTTAGCACAGATACGCAGTATTTT.

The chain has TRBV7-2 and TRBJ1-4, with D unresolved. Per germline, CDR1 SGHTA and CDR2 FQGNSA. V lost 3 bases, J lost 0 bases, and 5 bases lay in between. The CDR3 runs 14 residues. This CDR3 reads CASSFSSTNEKLFF. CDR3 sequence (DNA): TGTGCCAGCAGCTTCTCCTCAACTAATGAAAAACTGTTTTTT. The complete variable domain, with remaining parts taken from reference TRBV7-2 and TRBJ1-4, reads GAGVSQSPSNKVTEKGKDVELRCDPISGHTALYWYRQSLGQGLEFLIYFQGNSAPDKSGLPSDRFSAERTGGSVSTLTIQRTQQEDSAVYLCASSFSSTNEKLFFGSGTQLSVL.

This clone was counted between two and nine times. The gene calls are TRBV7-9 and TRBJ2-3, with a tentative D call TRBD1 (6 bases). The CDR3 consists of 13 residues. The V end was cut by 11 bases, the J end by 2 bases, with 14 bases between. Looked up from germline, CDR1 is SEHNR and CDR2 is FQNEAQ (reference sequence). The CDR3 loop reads CALSQGFTDTQYF. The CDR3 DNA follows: TGTGCCCTCTCACAGGGCTTCACAGATACGCAGTATTTT.

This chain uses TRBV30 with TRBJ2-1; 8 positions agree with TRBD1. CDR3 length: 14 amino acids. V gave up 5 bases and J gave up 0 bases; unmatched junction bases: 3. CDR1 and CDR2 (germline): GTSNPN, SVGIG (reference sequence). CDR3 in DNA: TGTGCCTGGGCCACAGGGGGCTCCTACAATGAGCAGTTCTTC. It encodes CAWATGGSYNEQFF.

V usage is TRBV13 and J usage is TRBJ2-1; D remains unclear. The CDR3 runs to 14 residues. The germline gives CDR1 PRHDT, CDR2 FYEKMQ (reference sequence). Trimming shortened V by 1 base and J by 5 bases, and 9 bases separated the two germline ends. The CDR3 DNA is TGTGCCAGCAGCTTAGAATCGTCGGACAATGAGCAGTTCTTC. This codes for CASSLESSDNEQFF.

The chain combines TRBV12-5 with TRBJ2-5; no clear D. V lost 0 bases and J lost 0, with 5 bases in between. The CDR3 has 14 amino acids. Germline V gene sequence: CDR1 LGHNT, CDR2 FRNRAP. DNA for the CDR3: TGTGCTAGTGGTTTGGTTCTAGACCAAGAGACCCAGTACTTC. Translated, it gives CASGLVLDQETQYF.

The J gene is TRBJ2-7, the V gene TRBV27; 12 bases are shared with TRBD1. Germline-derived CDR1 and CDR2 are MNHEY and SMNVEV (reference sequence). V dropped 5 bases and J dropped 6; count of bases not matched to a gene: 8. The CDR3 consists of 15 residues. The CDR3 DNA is TGTGCCAGCAGTGTCCCCGGGACAGGGGGCGTCGAGCAGTACTTC. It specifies CASSVPGTGGVEQYF.

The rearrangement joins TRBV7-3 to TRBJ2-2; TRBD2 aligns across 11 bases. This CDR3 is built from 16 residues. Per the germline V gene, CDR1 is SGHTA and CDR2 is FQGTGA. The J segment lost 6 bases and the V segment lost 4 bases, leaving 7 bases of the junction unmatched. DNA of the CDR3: TGTGCCAGCAGCTCCCTAGCGGGGGGAGGGGCCGGGGAGCTGTTTTTT. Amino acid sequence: CASSSLAGGGAGELFF.

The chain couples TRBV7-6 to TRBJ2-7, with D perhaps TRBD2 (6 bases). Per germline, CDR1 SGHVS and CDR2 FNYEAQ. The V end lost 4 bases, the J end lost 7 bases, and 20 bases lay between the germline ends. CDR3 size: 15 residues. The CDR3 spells CASSSTAAGSQEQYF. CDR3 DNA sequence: TGTGCCAGCAGCTCCACCGCAGCGGGTTCCCAGGAGCAGTACTTC.

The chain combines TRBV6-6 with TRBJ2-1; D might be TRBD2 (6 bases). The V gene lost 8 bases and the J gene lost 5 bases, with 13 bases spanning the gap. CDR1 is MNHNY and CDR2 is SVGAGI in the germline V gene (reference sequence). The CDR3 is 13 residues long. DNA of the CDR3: TGTGCCAGCGCGGGGAAGGGGAACAATGAGCAGTTCTTC. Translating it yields CASAGKGNNEQFF.

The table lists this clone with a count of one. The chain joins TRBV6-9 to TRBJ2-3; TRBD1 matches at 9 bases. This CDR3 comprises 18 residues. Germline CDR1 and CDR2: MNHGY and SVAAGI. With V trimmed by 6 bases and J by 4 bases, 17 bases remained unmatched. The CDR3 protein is CASSPRTGAYGAADTQYF. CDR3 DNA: TGTGCCAGCAGCCCCCGGACAGGGGCCTATGGTGCCGCAGATACGCAGTATTTT.

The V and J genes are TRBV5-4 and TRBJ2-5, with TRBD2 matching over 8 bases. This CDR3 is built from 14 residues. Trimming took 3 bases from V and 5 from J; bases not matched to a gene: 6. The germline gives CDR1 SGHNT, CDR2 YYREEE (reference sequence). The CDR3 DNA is TGTGCCAGCAGCTCGACTAGCGATGGGGAGACCCAGTACTTC. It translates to CASSSTSDGETQYF.

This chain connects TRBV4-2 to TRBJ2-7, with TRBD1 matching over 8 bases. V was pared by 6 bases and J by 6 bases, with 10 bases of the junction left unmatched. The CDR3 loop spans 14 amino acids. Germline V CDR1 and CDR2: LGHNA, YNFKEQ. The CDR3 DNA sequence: TGTGCCAGCAGGAGACAGGGGTCCGTTTCCGAGCAGTACTTC. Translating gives CASRRQGSVSEQYF.

The CDR3 DNA reads TGTGCCAGCAGCGTAGCCTCGGAGGAGGCGACCCAGTACTTC. Protein product: CASSVASEEATQYF. The rearrangement joins TRBV9 to TRBJ2-5; the D gene is possibly TRBD2 (5 bases). The V end was cut by 0 bases, the J end by 7 bases, with 13 bases between. The CDR3 loop spans 14 amino acids. In germline, CDR1 is SGDLS, CDR2 YYNGEE.

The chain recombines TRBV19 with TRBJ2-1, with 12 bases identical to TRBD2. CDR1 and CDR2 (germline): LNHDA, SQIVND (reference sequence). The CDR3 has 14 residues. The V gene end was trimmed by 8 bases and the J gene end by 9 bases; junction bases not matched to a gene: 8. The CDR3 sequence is CASERTSGVGEQFF. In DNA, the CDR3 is TGTGCCAGTGAGAGGACTAGCGGGGTTGGTGAGCAGTTCTTC.

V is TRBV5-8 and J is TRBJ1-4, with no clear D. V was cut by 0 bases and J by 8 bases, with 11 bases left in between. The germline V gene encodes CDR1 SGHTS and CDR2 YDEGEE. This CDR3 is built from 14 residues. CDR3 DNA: TGTGCCAGCAGCTTGGGGGGAGGCGAGGAAAAACTGTTTTTT. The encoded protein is CASSLGGGEEKLFF. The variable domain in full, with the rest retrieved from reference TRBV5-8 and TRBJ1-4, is EAGVTQSPTHLIKTRGQQATLRCSPISGHTSVYWYQQALGLGLQFLLWYDEGEERNRGNFPPRFSGRQFPNYSSELNVNALELEDSALYLCASSLGGGEEKLFFGSGTQLSVL.

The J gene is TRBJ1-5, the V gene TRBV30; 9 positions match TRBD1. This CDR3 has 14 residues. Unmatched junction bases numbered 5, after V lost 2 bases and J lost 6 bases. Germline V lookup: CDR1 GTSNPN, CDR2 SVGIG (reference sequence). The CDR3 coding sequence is TGTGCCTGGAGTTGGGGACAGGGAGGTCAGCCCCAGCATTTT. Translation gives CAWSWGQGGQPQHF.

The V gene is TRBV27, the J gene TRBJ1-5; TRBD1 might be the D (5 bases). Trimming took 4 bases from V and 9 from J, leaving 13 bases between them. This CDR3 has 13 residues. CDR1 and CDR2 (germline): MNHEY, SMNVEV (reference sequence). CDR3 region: CASSSLRGLPQHF. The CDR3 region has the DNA TGTGCCAGCAGTTCCCTGCGGGGCCTGCCCCAGCATTTT.

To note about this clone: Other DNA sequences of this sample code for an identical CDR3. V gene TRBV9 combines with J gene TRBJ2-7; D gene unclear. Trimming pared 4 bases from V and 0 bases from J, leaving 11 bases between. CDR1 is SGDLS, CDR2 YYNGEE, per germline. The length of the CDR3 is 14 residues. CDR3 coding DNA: TGTGCCAGCAGCCCAACCCGGTCCTCCTACGAGCAGTACTTC. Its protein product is CASSPTRSSYEQYF.

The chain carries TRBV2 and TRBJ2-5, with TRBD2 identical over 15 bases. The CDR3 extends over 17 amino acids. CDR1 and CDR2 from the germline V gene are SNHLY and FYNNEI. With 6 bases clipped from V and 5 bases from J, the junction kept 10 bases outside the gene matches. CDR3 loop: CASRRTSGGALSETQYF. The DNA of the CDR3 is TGTGCCAGCAGGCGGACTAGCGGGGGGGCGCTATCGGAGACCCAGTACTTC.

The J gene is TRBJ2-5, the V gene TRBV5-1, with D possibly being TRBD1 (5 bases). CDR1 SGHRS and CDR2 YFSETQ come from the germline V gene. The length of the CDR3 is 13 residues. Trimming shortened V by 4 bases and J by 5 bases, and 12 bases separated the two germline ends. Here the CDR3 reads CASSLQGGETQYF. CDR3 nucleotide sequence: TGCGCCAGCAGCCTCCAGGGTGGCGAGACCCAGTACTTC.

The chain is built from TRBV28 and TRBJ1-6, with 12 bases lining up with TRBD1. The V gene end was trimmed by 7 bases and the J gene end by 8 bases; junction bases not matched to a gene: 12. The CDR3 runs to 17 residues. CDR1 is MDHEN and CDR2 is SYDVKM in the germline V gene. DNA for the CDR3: TGTGCCAGCAAAGACCGGGACAGGGGGCGCTTGGATTCACCCCTCCACTTT. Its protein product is CASKDRDRGRLDSPLHF. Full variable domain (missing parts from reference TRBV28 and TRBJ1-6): DVKVTQSSRYLVKRTGEKVFLECVQDMDHENMFWYRQDPGLGLRLIYFSYDVKMKEKGDIPEGYSVSREKKERFSLILESASTNQTSMYLCASKDRDRGRLDSPLHFGNGTRLTVT.

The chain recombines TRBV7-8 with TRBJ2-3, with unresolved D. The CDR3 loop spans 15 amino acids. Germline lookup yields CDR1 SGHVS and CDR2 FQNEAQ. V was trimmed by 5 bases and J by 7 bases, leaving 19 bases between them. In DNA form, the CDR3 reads TGTGCCAGCAGCCCTAGAATCCCCTCCCGCCATACGCAGTATTTT. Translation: CASSPRIPSRHTQYF.

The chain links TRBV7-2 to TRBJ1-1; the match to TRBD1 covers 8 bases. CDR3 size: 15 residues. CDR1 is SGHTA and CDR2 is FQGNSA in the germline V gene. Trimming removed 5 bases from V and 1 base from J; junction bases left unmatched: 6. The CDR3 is CASSPGGAWNTEAFF. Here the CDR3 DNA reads TGTGCCAGCAGCCCAGGGGGCGCTTGGAACACTGAAGCTTTCTTT. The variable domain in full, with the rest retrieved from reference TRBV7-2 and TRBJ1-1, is GAGVSQSPSNKVTEKGKDVELRCDPISGHTALYWYRQSLGQGLEFLIYFQGNSAPDKSGLPSDRFSAERTGGSVSTLTIQRTQQEDSAVYLCASSPGGAWNTEAFFGQGTRLTVV.

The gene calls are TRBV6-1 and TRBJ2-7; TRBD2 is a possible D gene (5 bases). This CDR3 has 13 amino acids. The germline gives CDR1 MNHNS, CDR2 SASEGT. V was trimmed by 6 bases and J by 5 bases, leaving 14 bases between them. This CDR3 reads CASSVGPGDEQYF. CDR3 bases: TGTGCCAGCAGCGTTGGTCCCGGGGACGAGCAGTACTTC.

The CDR3 region is CASSYRDNPSYEQYF. CDR3 DNA: TGTGCCAGCAGCTACCGGGACAACCCCTCCTACGAGCAGTACTTC. The chain couples TRBV7-6 to TRBJ2-7; D is possibly TRBD1 (6 bases). The CDR3 is 15 residues long. Trimming cost V 4 bases and J 0 bases, with 13 bases left between them. Germline V lookup: CDR1 SGHVS, CDR2 FNYEAQ.